This T cell receptor beta chain was obtained from a study of cytomegalovirus exposure and HLA in healthy donors. Trimming removed 5 bases at V and 4 bases at J, with 11 bases between. CDR1 and CDR2 from the germline V gene are SQVTM and ANQGSEA. This CDR3 has 12 residues. Points from the study as a whole: For most TCR sequences rarity was the rule, although some public TCRs occurred in many donors. A list of about 180 TCR beta chains associated with cytomegalovirus was given.

The PCR made use of 60 Vbeta and 13 Jbeta primers. Clones were read by immunoSEQ multiplex PCR, and TCRdb kept only the in-frame ones, dropping some. The table has over 150,000 clones, 60% to 75% seen once. To note about this clone: Its cognate antigen is unknown.

The J gene is TRBJ1-2, the V gene TRBV29-1; the D gene is possibly TRBD1 (6 bases). This sequence was found in a man younger than 35 in good health and CMV-seronegative. Sequencing was carried out using PBMCs. This CDR3 reads CSVNRVAYGYTF. CDR3 DNA sequence: TGCAGCGTTAACAGGGTTGCCTATGGCTACACCTTC.